This T cell receptor beta chain was identified in a study of CD8 T cells in Susac syndrome. For the study at large: Patients with Susac syndrome were, at the time of blood collection, therapy-naive, maintained on corticosteroids, or maintained on intravenous immunoglobulin alone.

The RNA input was about 0.45 to 1 ug, and it was reverse transcribed with random hexamers. In TCRdb, the immunoSEQ multiplex PCR reads were re-called with MiXCR into one record per CDR3 protein. The sample yields around 190,000 distinct CDR3 sequences, approximately 94% seen once. Patients having Susac syndrome satisfied recently defined diagnostic criteria for definite or probable disease. Negative isolation yielded CD8+ and CD4+ T cells; FACS enriched TEMRA cells. V lost 5 bases, J lost 1 base, and 5 bases stayed unmatched. CDR1 and CDR2 from the germline V gene are SGHVS and FNYEAQ. The CDR3 has 17 residues.

Sequenced material: CD4+ T cells from PBMCs. The chain uses TRBV7-6 and TRBJ1-6; TRBD1 matches 10 bases. The receptor was derived from a human donor with Susac syndrome. The CDR3: CASSPDRGHSYNSPLHF. CDR3 coding DNA: TGTGCCAGCAGCCCAGACAGGGGGCATTCCTATAATTCACCCCTCCACTTT.